Following are 14 T cell receptor beta chains from one sample sequenced in a study of blood T cell repertoires in COVID-19. The data were produced by immunoSEQ multiplex PCR, yet TCRdb's version contains in-frame clones alone and is incomplete. The sample includes approximately 110,000 clones, approximately 90% of them seen just once. The sample comprised peripheral blood. All receptors come from a man between 45 and 60 years old with COVID-19, enrolled during active disease.

The chain couples TRBV6-5 to TRBJ1-4; possible D gene TRBD1, 6 bases. Trimming left V 0 bases short and J 8 bases short, with 13 bases between. The CDR3 spans 15 residues. Germline CDR1 is MNHEY and CDR2 is SVGAGI. CDR3 in amino acids: CASSYSAGVGEKLFF. CDR3 DNA sequence: TGTGCCAGCAGTTACTCGGCAGGGGTGGGGGAAAAACTGTTTTTT.

The chain carries TRBV14 and TRBJ2-3, with D possibly matching TRBD2 (6 bases). Trimming pared 4 bases from V and 4 bases from J, leaving 12 bases between. The CDR3 has 14 residues. The germline V gene has CDR1 SGHDN and CDR2 FVKESK. CDR3 protein: CASSRRAGPDTQYF. The CDR3 region has the DNA TGTGCCAGCAGCCGACGAGCGGGCCCAGATACGCAGTATTTT.

This rearrangement joins TRBV6-5 to TRBJ2-2; 7 bases fit TRBD2. V lost 3 bases, J lost 4 bases, and 5 bases stayed unmatched. Germline CDR1 MNHEY, CDR2 SVGAGI. This CDR3 spans 15 amino acids. The CDR3 region has the DNA TGTGCCAGCAGTTATATGGGAGGGCCCACCGGGGAGCTGTTTTTT. It codes for CASSYMGGPTGELFF.

The J gene is TRBJ2-3, the V gene TRBV9; D perhaps matches TRBD1 (6 bases). This CDR3 has 14 amino acids. Germline V gives CDR1 SGDLS, CDR2 YYNGEE. Trimming took 4 bases from V and 0 from J, leaving 9 bases between them. In DNA form, the CDR3 reads TGTGCCAGCAGCAGGGACACCAGCACAGATACGCAGTATTTT. It is translated as CASSRDTSTDTQYF.

V usage is TRBV20-1 and J usage is TRBJ2-1, with D possibly TRBD2 on 5 matching bases. V was clipped by 0 bases and J by 15 bases, with 9 bases between them. The germline V gene encodes CDR1 DFQATT and CDR2 SNEGSKA (reference sequence). This CDR3 region has 10 residues. CDR3 DNA: TGCAGTGCTAGAGAAAGAGGGCTGTTCTTC. Encoded protein: CSARERGLFF.

As concerns this clone: The DNA is left out, because the CDR3 cannot be placed on it with certainty; the CDR3 is given as TCRdb lists it. The V gene is TRBV30, the J gene TRBJ1-1; TRBD1, the D gene given by the table, was not confirmed from the DNA. Germline-derived CDR1 and CDR2 are GTSNPN and SVGIG (reference sequence). The CDR3 region is 14 residues in length, termini included. CDR3 residues: CACTSGQGLTEAFF.

This rearrangement joins TRBV25-1 to TRBJ2-5; tentatively, D is TRBD2 (6 bases). Per the germline V gene, CDR1 is MGHDK and CDR2 is SYGVNS. V shed 11 bases and J shed 5 bases, with 15 bases lying between them. This CDR3 region has 12 residues. DNA of the CDR3: TGTGCCGTACGGGAGTATGGGGAGACCCAGTACTTC. It encodes CAVREYGETQYF.

The chain carries TRBV7-2 and TRBJ2-1; D remains unclear. There are 11 residues in the CDR3. Trimming removed 3 bases from V and 8 bases from J, with 5 bases in between. CDR1 and CDR2 (germline): SGHTA, FQGNSA. DNA of the CDR3: TGTGCCAGCAGCTTGACTCATGAGCAGTTCTTC. Translation gives CASSLTHEQFF.

The gene calls are TRBV6-5 and TRBJ2-7, with 7 nucleotides matching TRBD1. The ends lost 6 bases at V and 5 bases at J; junction bases unmatched: 1. CDR1 and CDR2 from the germline V gene are MNHEY and SVGAGI. The CDR3 runs to 11 residues. CDR3 DNA: TGTGCCAGCAGGCAGGGGGACGAGCAGTACGTC. It is translated as CASRQGDEQYV.

The V and J genes are TRBV6-2 or TRBV6-3 and TRBJ2-7; TRBD1 agrees at 7 bases. CDR1 is MNHEY and CDR2 is SVGEGT in the germline V gene. J lost 3 bases, V lost 2 bases, and 7 bases had no gene match. The CDR3 is made up of 15 amino acids. Written as DNA, the CDR3 is TGTGCCAGCAGTTACGCAGGACAGGCCCTCTACGAGCAGTACTTC. It specifies CASSYAGQALYEQYF.

The chain employs TRBV2 and TRBJ1-1; TRBD1 is a possible D gene (5 bases). The CDR3 consists of 14 residues. The germline V and J ends were trimmed by 5 bases and 1 base, with 11 bases remaining between them. Germline V lookup: CDR1 SNHLY, CDR2 FYNNEI. The CDR3 loop is CASSPIRANTEAFF. Written as DNA, the CDR3 is TGTGCCAGCAGTCCTATCAGGGCGAACACTGAAGCTTTCTTT.

J is TRBJ2-7 and V is TRBV3-1 (or the pseudogene TRBV3-2); D gene uncertain. The CDR3 has 15 amino acids. The ends were cut back, 4 bases at V and 2 bases at J, with 15 bases in the middle. The germline V gene encodes CDR1 LGHDT and CDR2 YNNKEL (reference sequence). The CDR3 loop reads CASSLYDNAAYEQYF. Written as DNA, the CDR3 is TGTGCCAGCAGCCTTTACGACAACGCAGCCTACGAGCAGTACTTC.

The chain combines TRBV6-5 with TRBJ2-1, with 7 bases lining up with TRBD2. This CDR3 is built from 15 residues. Per germline, CDR1 MNHEY and CDR2 SVGAGI. V was pared by 6 bases and J by 4 bases, with 9 bases of the junction left unmatched. CDR3 region: CASSLSGEGYNEQFF. Written as DNA, the CDR3 is TGTGCCAGCAGCCTGAGCGGGGAGGGATACAATGAGCAGTTCTTC.

The J gene is TRBJ2-7, the V gene TRBV7-8, with TRBD1 matching 11 bases. The germline V gene encodes CDR1 SGHVS and CDR2 FQNEAQ. The J segment lost 1 base and the V segment lost 4 bases, leaving 3 bases of the junction unmatched. This CDR3 has 15 residues. Here the CDR3 reads CASSSGQGASYEQYF. CDR3 bases: TGTGCCAGCAGCTCCGGACAGGGGGCTTCCTACGAGCAGTACTTC.